This TCR beta chain is drawn from a study of cytomegalovirus exposure and HLA in healthy donors. Researchers ran the PCR with 60 Vbeta and 13 Jbeta primers. Original analysis: There were around 80 million unique TCR beta chains by a later count, and about 11 million of them were shared. TCRdb's table, derived via immunoSEQ multiplex PCR, lists solely in-frame clones and lacks some. The V and J calls and the clone size are those of that table, but D and trimming were determined from the DNA. The sample contains approximately 150,000 clones, about four fifths of which appear only once. This clone appeared once. This CDR3 is built from 16 residues. Per the germline V gene, CDR1 is SGHVS and CDR2 is FQNEAQ. V trimming: 6 bases; J trimming: 4 bases; junction bases outside the gene matches: 11.

J is TRBJ2-7 and V is TRBV7-8; 11 bases agree with TRBD2. Sequencing input: PBMCs. The clonotype comes from a man aged 18 to 35 in good health and CMV-seropositive. CDR3 sequence reads: CASRRGIAGGMYEQYF. DNA of the CDR3: TGTGCCAGCAGGCGAGGCATAGCGGGAGGGATGTACGAGCAGTACTTC.